This record looks at one T cell receptor beta chain sequence and its context. The sample comes from a study of CD8 T cells in Susac syndrome. Reverse transcription of about 0.45 to 1 ug RNA was performed with random hexamers. It was immunoSEQ multiplex PCR that amplified TCR beta CDR3 across 54 Vbeta and 13 Jbeta. One entry per CDR3 protein results from TCRdb running MiXCR on the immunoSEQ multiplex PCR reads. Found here are approximately 54,000 distinct CDR3 sequences, roughly 94% of them singletons; the top ten hold 0.75%. Sequencing targeted TCR beta in T cells from blood (CD8+ and CD4+). Looked up from germline, CDR1 is DFQATT and CDR2 is SNEGSKA (reference sequence). With 0 bases clipped from V and 4 bases from J, the junction kept 3 bases outside the gene matches. This CDR3 is built from 14 residues.

The J gene is TRBJ2-3, the V gene TRBV20-1; 8 bases map to TRBD2. Material for sequencing was CD8+ T cells from PBMCs. This TCR came from a human donor with Susac syndrome. This chain's CDR3 is CSAREAGGPDTQYF. The CDR3 nucleotides are TGCAGTGCTAGAGAGGCGGGGGGCCCAGATACGCAGTATTTT.